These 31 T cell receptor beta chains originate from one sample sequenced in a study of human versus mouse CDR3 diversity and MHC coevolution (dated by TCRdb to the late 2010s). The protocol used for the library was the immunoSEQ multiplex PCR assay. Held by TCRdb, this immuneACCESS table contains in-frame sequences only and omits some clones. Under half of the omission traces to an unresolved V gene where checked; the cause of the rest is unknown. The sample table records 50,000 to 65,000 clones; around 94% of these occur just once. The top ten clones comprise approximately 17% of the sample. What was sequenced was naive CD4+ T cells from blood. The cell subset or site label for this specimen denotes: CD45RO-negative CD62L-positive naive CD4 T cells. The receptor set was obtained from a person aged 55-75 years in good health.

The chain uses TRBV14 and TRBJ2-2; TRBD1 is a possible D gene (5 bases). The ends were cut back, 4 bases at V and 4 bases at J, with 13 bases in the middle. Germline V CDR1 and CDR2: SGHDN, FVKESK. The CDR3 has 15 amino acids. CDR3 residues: CASSPRVRVTGELFF. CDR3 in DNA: TGTGCCAGCAGCCCGAGAGTCAGGGTCACCGGGGAGCTGTTTTTT.

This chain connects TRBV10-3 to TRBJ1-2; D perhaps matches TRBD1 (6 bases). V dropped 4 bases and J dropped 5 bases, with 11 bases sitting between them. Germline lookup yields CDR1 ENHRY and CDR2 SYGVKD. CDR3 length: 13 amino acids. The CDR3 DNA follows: TGTGCCATCAGTGGAGGGGGGGATTATGGCTACACCTTC. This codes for CAISGGGDYGYTF.

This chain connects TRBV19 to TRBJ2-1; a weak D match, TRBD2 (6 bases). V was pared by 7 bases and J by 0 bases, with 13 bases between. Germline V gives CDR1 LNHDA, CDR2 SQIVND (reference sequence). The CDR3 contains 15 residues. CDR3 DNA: TGTGCCAGTACCACTAGCTTCCTCTCCTACAATGAGCAGTTCTTC. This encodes CASTTSFLSYNEQFF. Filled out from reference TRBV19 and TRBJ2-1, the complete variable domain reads DGGITQSPKYLFRKEGQNVTLSCEQNLNHDAMYWYRQDPGQGLRLIYYSQIVNDFQKGDIAEGYSVSREKKESFPLTVTSAQKNPTAFYLCASTTSFLSYNEQFFGPGTRLTVL.

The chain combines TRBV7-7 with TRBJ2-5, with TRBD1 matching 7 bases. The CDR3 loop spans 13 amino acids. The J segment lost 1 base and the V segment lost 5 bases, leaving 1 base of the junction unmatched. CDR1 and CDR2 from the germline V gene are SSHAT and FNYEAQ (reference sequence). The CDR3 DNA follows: TGTGCCAGCAGCCGGGACAGCCAAGAGACCCAGTACTTC. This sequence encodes CASSRDSQETQYF.

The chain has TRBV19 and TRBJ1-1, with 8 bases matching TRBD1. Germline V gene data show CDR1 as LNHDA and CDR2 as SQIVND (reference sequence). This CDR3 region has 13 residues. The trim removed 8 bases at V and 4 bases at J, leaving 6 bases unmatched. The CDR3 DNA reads TGTGCCAGTTTTGGACAGGGCCCCACTGAAGCTTTCTTT. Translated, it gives CASFGQGPTEAFF.

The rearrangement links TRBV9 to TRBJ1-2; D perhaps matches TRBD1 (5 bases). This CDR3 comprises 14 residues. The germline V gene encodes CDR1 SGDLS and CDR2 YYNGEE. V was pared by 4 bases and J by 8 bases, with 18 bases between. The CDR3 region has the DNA TGTGCCAGCAGCCCCACCATAGGGGTCGTGGGCTACACCTTC. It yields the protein CASSPTIGVVGYTF.

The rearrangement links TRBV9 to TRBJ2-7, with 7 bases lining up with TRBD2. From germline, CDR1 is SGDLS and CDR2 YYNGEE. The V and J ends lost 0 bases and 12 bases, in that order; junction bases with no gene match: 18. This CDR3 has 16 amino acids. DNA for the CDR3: TGTGCCAGCAGCGTAGAGGGAGGGACTATCTCAGATTGGGGGTACTTC. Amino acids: CASSVEGGTISDWGYF.

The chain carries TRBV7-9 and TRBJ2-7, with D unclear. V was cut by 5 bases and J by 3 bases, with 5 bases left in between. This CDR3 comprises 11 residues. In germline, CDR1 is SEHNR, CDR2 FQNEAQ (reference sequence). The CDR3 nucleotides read TGTGCCAGCAGCCCCCTCTACGAGCAGTACTTC. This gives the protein CASSPLYEQYF.

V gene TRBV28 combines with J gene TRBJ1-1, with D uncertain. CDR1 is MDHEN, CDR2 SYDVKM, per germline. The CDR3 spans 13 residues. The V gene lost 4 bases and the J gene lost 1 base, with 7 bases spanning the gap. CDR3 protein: CASSSSKNTEAFF. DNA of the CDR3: TGTGCCAGCAGTTCCAGTAAGAACACTGAAGCTTTCTTT.

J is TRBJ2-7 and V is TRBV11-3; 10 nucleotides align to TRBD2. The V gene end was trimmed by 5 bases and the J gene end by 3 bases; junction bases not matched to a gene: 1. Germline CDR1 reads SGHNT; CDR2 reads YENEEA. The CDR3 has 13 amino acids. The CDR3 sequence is CASSPSGSYEQYF. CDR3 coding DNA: TGTGCCAGCAGCCCTAGCGGGAGCTACGAGCAGTACTTC.

CDR3 DNA sequence: TGTGCCAGCAGCTTGGGGGGCTTGGGCTACACCTTC. It encodes CASSLGGLGYTF. The chain employs TRBV5-6 and TRBJ1-2; D perhaps matches TRBD1 (5 bases). CDR3 length equals 12 residues. Per the germline V gene, CDR1 is SGHDT and CDR2 is YYEEEE. Trimming shortened V by 0 bases and J by 8 bases, and 8 bases separated the two germline ends. Complete variable domain (other parts from reference TRBV5-6 and TRBJ1-2): DAGVTQSPTHLIKTRGQQVTLRCSPKSGHDTVSWYQQALGQGPQFIFQYYEEEERQRGNFPDRFSGHQFPNYSSELNVNALLLGDSALYLCASSLGGLGYTFGSGTRLTVV.

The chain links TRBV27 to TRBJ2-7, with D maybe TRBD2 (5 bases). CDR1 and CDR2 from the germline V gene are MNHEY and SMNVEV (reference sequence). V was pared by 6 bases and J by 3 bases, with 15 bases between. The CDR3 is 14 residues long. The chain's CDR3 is CASSLRGRSYEQYF. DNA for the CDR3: TGTGCCAGCAGCCTTCGGGGTAGAAGCTACGAGCAGTACTTC.

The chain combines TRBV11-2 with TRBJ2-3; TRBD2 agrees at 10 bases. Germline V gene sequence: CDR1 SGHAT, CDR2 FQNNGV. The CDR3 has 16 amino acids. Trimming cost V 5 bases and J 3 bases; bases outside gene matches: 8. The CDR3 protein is CASSPFLAGETDTQYF. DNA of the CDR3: TGTGCCAGCAGCCCCTTTCTAGCGGGAGAAACAGATACGCAGTATTTT.

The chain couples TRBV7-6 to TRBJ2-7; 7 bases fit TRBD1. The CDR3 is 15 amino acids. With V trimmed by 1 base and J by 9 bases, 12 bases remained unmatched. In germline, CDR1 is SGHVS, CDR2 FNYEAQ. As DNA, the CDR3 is TGTGCCAGCAGCTTAGTCGGGGACAGAGGGTACTCGCAGTACTTC. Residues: CASSLVGDRGYSQYF.

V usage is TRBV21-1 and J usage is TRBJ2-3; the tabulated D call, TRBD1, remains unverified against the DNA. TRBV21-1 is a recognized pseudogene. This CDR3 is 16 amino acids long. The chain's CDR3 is CASSKGETGTLHTQYF. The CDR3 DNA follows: TGTGCCAGCAGCAAAGGGGAGACAGGGACACTCCATACGCAGTATTTT.

Written as DNA, the CDR3 is TGCAGCGTGGGCGAGGGCGGGATCACAGATACGCAGTATTTT. Residues: CSVGEGGITDTQYF. This rearrangement joins TRBV29-1 to TRBJ2-3, with D possibly matching TRBD2 (6 bases). The CDR3 totals 14 residues. The V end was cut by 6 bases, the J end by 2 bases, with 15 bases between. CDR1 SQVTM and CDR2 ANQGSEA come from the germline V gene.

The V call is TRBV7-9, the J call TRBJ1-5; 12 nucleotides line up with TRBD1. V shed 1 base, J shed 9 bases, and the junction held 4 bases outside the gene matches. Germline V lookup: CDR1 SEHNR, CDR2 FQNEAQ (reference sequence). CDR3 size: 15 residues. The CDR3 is CASSLGGQGATPQHF. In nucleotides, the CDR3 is TGTGCCAGCAGCTTAGGGGGACAGGGGGCGACGCCCCAGCATTTT. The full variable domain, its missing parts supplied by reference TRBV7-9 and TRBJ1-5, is DTGVSQNPRHKITKRGQNVTFRCDPISEHNRLYWYRQTLGQGPEFLTYFQNEAQLEKSRLLSDRFSAERPKGSFSTLEIQRTEQGDSAMYLCASSLGGQGATPQHFGDGTRLSIL.

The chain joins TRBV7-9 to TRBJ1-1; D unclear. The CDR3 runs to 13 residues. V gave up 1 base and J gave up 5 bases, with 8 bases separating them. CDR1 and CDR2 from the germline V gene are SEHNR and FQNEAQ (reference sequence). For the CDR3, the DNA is TGTGCCAGCAGCTTAGAGCCGGGGACTGAAGCTTTCTTT. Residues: CASSLEPGTEAFF.

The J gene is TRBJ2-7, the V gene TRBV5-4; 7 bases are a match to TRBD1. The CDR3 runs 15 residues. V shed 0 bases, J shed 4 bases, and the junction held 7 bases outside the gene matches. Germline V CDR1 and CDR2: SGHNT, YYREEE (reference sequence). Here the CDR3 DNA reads TGTGCCAGCAGCTTGGGTAAAGGGGGCGCATACGAGCAGTACTTC. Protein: CASSLGKGGAYEQYF.

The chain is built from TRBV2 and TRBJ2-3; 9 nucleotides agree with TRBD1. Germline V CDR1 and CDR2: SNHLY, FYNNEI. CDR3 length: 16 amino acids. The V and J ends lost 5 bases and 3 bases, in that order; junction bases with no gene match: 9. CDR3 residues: CASSTRDRVGTDTQYF. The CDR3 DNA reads TGTGCCAGCAGTACCCGGGACAGGGTGGGTACAGATACGCAGTATTTT.

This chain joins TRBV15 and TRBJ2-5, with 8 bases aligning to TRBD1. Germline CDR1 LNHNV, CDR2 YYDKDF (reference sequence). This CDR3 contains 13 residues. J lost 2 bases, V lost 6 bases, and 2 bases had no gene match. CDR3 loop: CATRTGVQETQYF. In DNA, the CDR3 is TGTGCCACCAGGACAGGGGTACAAGAGACCCAGTACTTC.

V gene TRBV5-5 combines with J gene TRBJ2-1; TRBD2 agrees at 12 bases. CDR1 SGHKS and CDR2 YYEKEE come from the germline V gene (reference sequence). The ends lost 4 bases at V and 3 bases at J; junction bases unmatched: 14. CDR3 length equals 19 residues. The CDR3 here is CASSPAGTSGQRDYNEQFF. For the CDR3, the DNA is TGTGCCAGCAGCCCCGCTGGGACTAGCGGGCAGAGAGACTACAATGAGCAGTTCTTC. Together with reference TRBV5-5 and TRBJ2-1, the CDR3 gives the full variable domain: DAGVTQSPTHLIKTRGQQVTLRCSPISGHKSVSWYQQVLGQGPQFIFQYYEKEERGRGNFPDRFSARQFPNYSSELNVNALLLGDSALYLCASSPAGTSGQRDYNEQFFGPGTRLTVL.

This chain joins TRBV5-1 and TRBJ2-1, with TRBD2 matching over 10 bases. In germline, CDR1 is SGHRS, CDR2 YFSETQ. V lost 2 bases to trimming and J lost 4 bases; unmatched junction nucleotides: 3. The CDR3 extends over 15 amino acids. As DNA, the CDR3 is TGCGCCAGCAGCTTAACTAGCGGGGCTTACAATGAGCAGTTCTTC. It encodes CASSLTSGAYNEQFF.

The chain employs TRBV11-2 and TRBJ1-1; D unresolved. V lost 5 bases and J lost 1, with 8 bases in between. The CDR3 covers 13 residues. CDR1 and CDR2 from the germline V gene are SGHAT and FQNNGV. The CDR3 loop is CASSPRSNTEAFF. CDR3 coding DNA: TGTGCCAGCAGCCCCCGGTCGAACACTGAAGCTTTCTTT.

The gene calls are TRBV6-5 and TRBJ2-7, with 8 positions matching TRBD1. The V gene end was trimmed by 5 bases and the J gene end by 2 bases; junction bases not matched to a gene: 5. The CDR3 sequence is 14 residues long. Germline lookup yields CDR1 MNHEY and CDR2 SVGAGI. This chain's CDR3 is CASSGTGETYEQYF. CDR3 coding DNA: TGTGCCAGCAGTGGGACAGGAGAAACCTACGAGCAGTACTTC.

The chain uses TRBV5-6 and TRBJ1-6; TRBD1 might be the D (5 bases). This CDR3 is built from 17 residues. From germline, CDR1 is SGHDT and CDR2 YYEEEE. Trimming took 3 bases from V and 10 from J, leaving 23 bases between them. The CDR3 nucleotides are TGTGCCAGCAGCTACTGGTGGGACCGAGGAGGGTTCTCACCCCTCCACTTT. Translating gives CASSYWWDRGGFSPLHF.

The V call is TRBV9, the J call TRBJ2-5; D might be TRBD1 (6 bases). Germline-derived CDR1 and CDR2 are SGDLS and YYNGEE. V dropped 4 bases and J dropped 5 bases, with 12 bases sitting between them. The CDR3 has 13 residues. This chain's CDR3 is CASSPGQFETQYF. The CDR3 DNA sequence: TGTGCCAGCAGCCCCGGACAGTTTGAGACCCAGTACTTC.

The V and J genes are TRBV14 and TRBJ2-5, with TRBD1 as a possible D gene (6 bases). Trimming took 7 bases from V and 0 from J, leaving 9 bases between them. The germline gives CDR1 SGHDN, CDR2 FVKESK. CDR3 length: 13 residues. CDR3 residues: CASTHRDQETQYF. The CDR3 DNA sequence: TGTGCCAGCACCCACAGGGACCAAGAGACCCAGTACTTC.

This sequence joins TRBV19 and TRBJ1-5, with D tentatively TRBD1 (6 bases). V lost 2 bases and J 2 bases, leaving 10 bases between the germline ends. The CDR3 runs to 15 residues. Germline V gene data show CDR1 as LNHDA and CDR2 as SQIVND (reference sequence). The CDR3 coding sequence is TGTGCCAGTAGTATATACAGGGACGGCAATCAGCCCCAGCATTTT. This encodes CASSIYRDGNQPQHF. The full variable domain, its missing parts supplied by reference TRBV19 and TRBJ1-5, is DGGITQSPKYLFRKEGQNVTLSCEQNLNHDAMYWYRQDPGQGLRLIYYSQIVNDFQKGDIAEGYSVSREKKESFPLTVTSAQKNPTAFYLCASSIYRDGNQPQHFGDGTRLSIL.

The CDR3 is CASSSGLAGGSDIQYF. The DNA for the CDR3 is TGTGCCAGCAGCTCTGGACTAGCGGGAGGGTCGGACATTCAGTACTTC. The chain combines TRBV7-9 with TRBJ2-4; 15 bases line up with TRBD2. CDR3 length equals 16 residues. J lost 8 bases, V lost 4 bases, and 6 bases had no gene match. Looked up from germline, CDR1 is SEHNR and CDR2 is FQNEAQ (reference sequence).

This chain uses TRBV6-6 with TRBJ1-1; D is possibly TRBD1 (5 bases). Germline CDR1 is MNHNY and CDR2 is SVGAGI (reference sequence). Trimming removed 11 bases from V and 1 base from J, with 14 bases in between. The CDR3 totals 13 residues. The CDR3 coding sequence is TGTGCCGGGGCGACAGACCCGAACACTGAAGCTTTCTTT. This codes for CAGATDPNTEAFF.